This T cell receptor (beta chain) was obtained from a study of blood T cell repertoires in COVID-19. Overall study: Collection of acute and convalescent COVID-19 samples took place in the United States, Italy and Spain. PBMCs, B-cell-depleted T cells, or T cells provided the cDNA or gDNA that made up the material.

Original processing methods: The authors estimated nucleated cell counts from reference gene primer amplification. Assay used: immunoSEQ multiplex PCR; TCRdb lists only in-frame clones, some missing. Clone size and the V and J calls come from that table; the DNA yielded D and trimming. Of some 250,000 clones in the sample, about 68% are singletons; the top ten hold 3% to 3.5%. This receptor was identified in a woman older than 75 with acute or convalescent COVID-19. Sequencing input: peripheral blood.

Here the CDR3 reads CSASPYQIGELFF. The CDR3 nucleotides are TGCAGTGCTAGTCCGTACCAGATCGGGGAGCTGTTTTTT. The rearrangement links TRBV20-1 to TRBJ2-2; no reliable D call. V lost 3 bases and J lost 7, with 12 bases in between. CDR3 length equals 13 residues. Germline loops: CDR1 DFQATT, CDR2 SNEGSKA (reference sequence).